This T cell receptor (beta chain) appears in the sequencing data of a study of blood T cell repertoires in COVID-19. Overall study: Samples taken during acute and convalescent COVID-19 were collected in the United States, Italy and Spain.

Enrollees, about 18 to 95 years old, lived in roughly 24 US areas. Sequencing was performed with immunoSEQ multiplex PCR; in TCRdb, only in-frame clones are kept and a portion is missing. The sample yields approximately 200,000 clones, about four fifths seen once. The V segment lost 5 bases and the J segment 1 base; nucleotides outside the gene matches: 5. The CDR3 covers 17 residues. Germline V CDR1 and CDR2: MNHEY, SVGEGT. This clonotype was sampled from a man in his forties who had recovered from COVID-19. The chain recombines TRBV6-2 or TRBV6-3 with TRBJ2-3; 14 nucleotides line up with TRBD2. The material sequenced was PBMCs or T cells enriched from blood (not recorded which). In DNA, the CDR3 is TGTGCCAGCAGTCACCCGGGACTAGCGGGGGGCACAGATACGCAGTATTTT. Its translation: CASSHPGLAGGTDTQYF.